The 21 T cell receptor beta chains presented below share a single source sample, sequenced in a study of brain metastases from non-small cell lung cancer. TCRdb keeps only in-frame clones here, not all; method: immunoSEQ multiplex PCR. Seen here are roughly 3,900 clones, roughly nine tenths observed once, and the top ten hold approximately 3.2%. Sequenced: primary lung tumor tissue. The source of these receptors is a donor at least 40 years old with non-small cell lung cancer.

This chain uses TRBV5-4 with TRBJ1-2; D uncertain. CDR3 length: 15 amino acids. Trimming pared 1 base from V and 4 bases from J, leaving 14 bases between. Germline loops: CDR1 SGHNT, CDR2 YYREEE (reference sequence). DNA for the CDR3: TGTGCCAGCAGCTTGTCGGAGACCCGAGGCTATGGCTACACCTTC. Translation: CASSLSETRGYGYTF.

This sequence joins TRBV5-1 and TRBJ2-7; a possible D gene is TRBD2 (6 bases). The CDR3 is made up of 13 amino acids. The V and J ends lost 2 bases and 5 bases respectively, with 11 bases between them. The germline CDR1 and CDR2 sequences are SGHRS and YFSETQ. This CDR3 reads CASSFYTSNEQYF. CDR3 coding DNA: TGCGCCAGCAGCTTTTACACTAGCAACGAGCAGTACTTC.

In nucleotides, the CDR3 is TGTGCCAGCAGCCTCACCGGGACAGCTAGCGAGCAGTACTTC. Protein product: CASSLTGTASEQYF. The chain carries TRBV3-1 (or the pseudogene TRBV3-2) and TRBJ2-7, with 7 bases that match TRBD1. Germline-derived CDR1 and CDR2 are LGHDT and YNNKEL (reference sequence). The CDR3 contains 14 residues. V lost 4 bases, J lost 6 bases, and 9 bases stayed unmatched.

This clone was seen a handful of times. V is TRBV12-3 or TRBV12-4 and J is TRBJ1-1, with a weak D call TRBD1 (5 bases). This CDR3 has 13 residues. V lost 1 base and J 5 bases, leaving 8 bases between the germline ends. In DNA form, the CDR3 reads TGTGCCAGCAGTTTAGGACGGGGGACTGAAGCTTTCTTT. It encodes CASSLGRGTEAFF.

The rearrangement uses TRBV9 and TRBJ1-3; possible D gene TRBD1, 6 bases. CDR1 and CDR2 from the germline V gene are SGDLS and YYNGEE. V dropped 3 bases and J dropped 2 bases, with 12 bases sitting between them. This CDR3 has 15 residues. In DNA form, the CDR3 reads TGTGCCAGCAGCGAAGGGGGGTTCACTGGAAACACCATATATTTT. It encodes CASSEGGFTGNTIYF.

J is TRBJ1-4 and V is TRBV19, with TRBD1 as a possible D gene (5 bases). Per germline, CDR1 LNHDA and CDR2 SQIVND (reference sequence). Trimming stripped 7 bases from V and 2 bases from J, with 11 bases between. The CDR3 is made up of 14 amino acids. The CDR3 nucleotides read TGTGCCAGTACCATGACAGATACTAATGAAAAACTGTTTTTT. Its translation: CASTMTDTNEKLFF.

A few counts support this clone. The chain carries TRBV9 and TRBJ2-5; 7 nucleotides line up with TRBD1. This CDR3 is 13 amino acids long. Trimming removed 7 bases from V and 4 bases from J; junction bases left unmatched: 7. Germline V gives CDR1 SGDLS, CDR2 YYNGEE. The CDR3: CASEGSGGETQYF. CDR3 nucleotides: TGTGCCAGCGAAGGTTCAGGGGGAGAGACCCAGTACTTC.

The chain couples TRBV29-1 to TRBJ2-1; 8 bases are a match to TRBD2. V dropped 7 bases and J dropped 6; count of bases not matched to a gene: 8. The CDR3 has 13 amino acids. Germline V CDR1 and CDR2: SQVTM, ANQGSEA. The CDR3 DNA reads TGCAGCGGTGCCGGGACTAGAGTCAATGAGCAGTTCTTC. It translates to CSGAGTRVNEQFF.

The chain employs TRBV5-1 and TRBJ1-2; TRBD1 matches at 8 bases. V lost 6 bases, J lost 4 bases, and 5 bases stayed unmatched. The V gene's germline CDR1 is SGHRS and CDR2 YFSETQ. This CDR3 region has 13 residues. CDR3 sequence reads: CASTNTGGYGYTF. In DNA, the CDR3 is TGCGCCAGCACAAATACAGGGGGCTATGGCTACACCTTC.

The genes are TRBV30 and TRBJ1-2; no clear D. The CDR3 loop spans 13 amino acids. Germline CDR1 and CDR2: GTSNPN and SVGIG (reference sequence). Trimming took off 3 bases at V and 4 bases at J, with 12 bases between the two ends. The CDR3 here is CAWRSQAFYGYTF. The CDR3 DNA follows: TGTGCCTGGAGAAGCCAAGCCTTCTATGGCTACACCTTC.

V usage is TRBV4-1 and J usage is TRBJ2-1; D is uncertain. CDR1 and CDR2 from the germline V gene are MGHRA and YSYEKL. V was shortened by 4 bases and J by 7 bases, with 11 bases between the two germline ends. This CDR3 comprises 13 residues. As DNA, the CDR3 is TGCGCCAGCAGCCCCTACCTCAGGAATGAGCAGTTCTTC. Its protein is CASSPYLRNEQFF.

The sample holds one count of this clone. This chain uses TRBV20-1 with TRBJ1-2; D is unresolved. Germline CDR1 DFQATT, CDR2 SNEGSKA (reference sequence). V was shortened by 4 bases and J by 6 bases, with 6 bases between the two germline ends. The CDR3 spans 10 residues. Here the CDR3 DNA reads TGCAGTGCTAAGGAGGATGGCTACACCTTC. Translating gives CSAKEDGYTF.

CDR3 sequence reads: CASSQDSRDRGYGYTF. The CDR3 DNA follows: TGTGCCAGCAGCCAAGATAGTCGAGACAGGGGGTATGGCTACACCTTC. The V and J genes are TRBV14 and TRBJ1-2; 9 nucleotides align to TRBD1. In germline, CDR1 is SGHDN, CDR2 FVKESK. There are 16 residues in the CDR3. V shed 0 bases, J shed 5 bases, and the junction held 7 bases outside the gene matches.

As regards this clone: The junction and the germline gene differ at one end; a read error may be behind it. The chain combines TRBV19 with TRBJ1-5; D is undetermined. This CDR3 has 12 amino acids. Germline lookup yields CDR1 LNHDA and CDR2 SQIVND (reference sequence). The CDR3 protein is CASKHSNQTQHF. The CDR3 DNA is TGTGCCAGTAAACATAGCAATCAGACCCAGCATTTT.

With respect to this clone: The same CDR3 can be traced to other DNA sequences in this sample. The rearrangement uses TRBV11-1 and TRBJ2-5; D is unclear. CDR1 is SGHAT and CDR2 is FQDESV in the germline V gene (reference sequence). CDR3 length: 14 amino acids. Trimming pared 4 bases from V and 0 bases from J, leaving 9 bases between. For the CDR3, the DNA is TGTGCCAGCAGCTCAGACACCTACCAAGAGACCCAGTACTTC. Amino acid sequence: CASSSDTYQETQYF.

The chain links TRBV6-5 to TRBJ2-1; D is uncertain. Germline values: CDR1 MNHEY, CDR2 SVGAGI. V lost 2 bases and J 8 bases, leaving 10 bases between the germline ends. There are 13 residues in the CDR3. DNA of the CDR3: TGTGCCAGCAGTTACATCGGAAGGGATGAGCAGTTCTTC. Translation gives CASSYIGRDEQFF.

This clone occurred once. The chain carries TRBV5-1 and TRBJ1-1; 9 nucleotides agree with TRBD1. The trim removed 3 bases at V and 5 bases at J, leaving 8 bases unmatched. Germline loops: CDR1 SGHRS, CDR2 YFSETQ. This CDR3 contains 15 residues. CDR3 sequence reads: CASSSLSTGGTEAFF. The CDR3 nucleotides are TGCGCCAGCAGCTCACTATCGACAGGGGGGACTGAAGCTTTCTTT.

The rearrangement uses TRBV27 and TRBJ2-1; D unclear. V shed 5 bases and J shed 0 bases, with 8 bases lying between them. The CDR3 has 14 amino acids. The germline V gene encodes CDR1 MNHEY and CDR2 SMNVEV (reference sequence). The CDR3 nucleotides are TGTGCCAGCAGTGCAGAAAGCTCCTACAATGAGCAGTTCTTC. Translating gives CASSAESSYNEQFF.

In the case of this clone: A read error may account for a junction end that differs from germline. The gene calls are TRBV5-1 and TRBJ1-2; 9 bases align to TRBD1. This CDR3 spans 15 amino acids. The germline CDR1 and CDR2 sequences are SGHRS and YFSETQ. The CDR3 sequence: CVSSYTGGDGYGYTF. In DNA, the CDR3 is TGCGTCAGCAGCTATACAGGGGGCGACGGTTATGGCTACACCTTC.

The chain combines TRBV25-1 with TRBJ1-2; D is perhaps TRBD1 (5 bases). The V end lost 1 base, the J end lost 5 bases, and 11 bases lay between the germline ends. Germline values: CDR1 MGHDK, CDR2 SYGVNS. The CDR3 is 14 amino acids. CDR3 DNA: TGTGCCAGCAGTGAATCAGGGTTGTGGTATGGCTACACCTTC. It translates to CASSESGLWYGYTF.

About this clone itself: Other nucleotide sequences in the sample specify the same CDR3. The chain is built from TRBV13 and TRBJ2-1; D may be TRBD2 (5 bases). The V end lost 4 bases, the J end lost 7 bases, and 8 bases lay between the germline ends. The germline V gene has CDR1 PRHDT and CDR2 FYEKMQ (reference sequence). The length of the CDR3 is 12 residues. In nucleotides, the CDR3 is TGTGCCAGCAGCTCCCGGGGAAATGAGCAGTTCTTC. It is translated as CASSSRGNEQFF.